These T cell receptor beta chains were read from a single sample in a study of regulatory T cells in long-lasting Graves disease. One entry per CDR3 protein, called by TCRdb with MiXCR from the multiplex PCR reads. The sample includes some 440,000 distinct CDR3 sequences, less than 25% of them seen just once. The sample was peripheral blood mononuclear cells (PBMCs), taken when the disease was refractory, from a patient treated with antithyroid drugs. The receptors derive from a female donor with Graves disease. The CDR3 runs from the conserved cysteine through the conserved F or W. Each record gives: clone size, V gene, J gene, D gene, CDR3 length, CDR3 protein, CDR3 DNA. A D gene is named only where the DNA matches it firmly. The listing skips clone size in some rows; elsewhere it reads once, few, many or a size class.

abundance: many
v_gene: TRBV6-5
j_gene: TRBJ2-7
d_gene: TRBD2
len: 15
CDR3aa: CASSYAPLAAYEQYF
CDR3nt: TGTGCCAGCAGTTACGCCCCTCTAGCGGCCTACGAGCAGTACTTC

abundance: few
v_gene: TRBV7-2
j_gene: TRBJ1-1
d_gene: -
len: 15
CDR3aa: CASSLGRVQNTEAFF
CDR3nt: TGTGCCAGCAGCTTAGGCAGAGTACAGAACACTGAAGCTTTCTTT

abundance: many
v_gene: TRBV6-1
j_gene: TRBJ2-7
d_gene: -
len: 13
CDR3aa: CASSEISRSEQYF
CDR3nt: TGTGCCAGCAGTGAAATTAGCCGGTCTGAGCAGTACTTC

abundance: many
v_gene: TRBV12-3/TRBV12-4
j_gene: TRBJ1-1
d_gene: TRBD1
len: 16
CDR3aa: CASSFWDRATNTEAFF
CDR3nt: TGTGCCAGCAGTTTCTGGGACAGGGCCACGAACACTGAAGCTTTCTTT

abundance: -
v_gene: TRBV7-8
j_gene: TRBJ2-1
d_gene: TRBD2
len: 16
CDR3aa: CASSPKAGGSLEEQFF
CDR3nt: TGTGCCAGCAGCCCTAAGGCGGGCGGGAGCTTGGAGGAGCAGTTCTTC

abundance: -
v_gene: TRBV5-5
j_gene: TRBJ2-7
d_gene: TRBD1
len: 15
CDR3aa: CASSFVWTGYYEQYF
CDR3nt: TGTGCCAGCAGCTTTGTCTGGACAGGGTACTACGAGCAGTACTTC

abundance: many
v_gene: TRBV11-2
j_gene: TRBJ1-4
d_gene: -
len: 17
CDR3aa: CASSLTAGGTQPGKLFF
CDR3nt: TGTGCCAGCAGCTTAACCGCCGGGGGGACCCAACCGGGAAAACTGTTTTTT

abundance: few
v_gene: TRBV24-1
j_gene: TRBJ2-1
d_gene: TRBD2
len: 14
CDR3aa: CATSDRRTSGRQFF
CDR3nt: TGTGCCACCAGTGACCGTCGGACTAGCGGTAGGCAGTTCTTC

abundance: -
v_gene: TRBV2
j_gene: TRBJ2-3
d_gene: TRBD2
len: 14
CDR3aa: CATSGTTSTDTQYF
CDR3nt: TGTGCCACCAGTGGGACTACTAGCACAGATACGCAGTATTTT

abundance: few
v_gene: TRBV7-9
j_gene: TRBJ1-2
d_gene: -
len: 13
CDR3aa: CASSRPGTWGYTF
CDR3nt: TGTGCCAGCAGCCGACCAGGGACTTGGGGCTACACCTTC

abundance: many
v_gene: TRBV28
j_gene: TRBJ2-7
d_gene: -
len: 12
CDR3aa: CASKEGIGEQYF
CDR3nt: TGTGCCAGCAAGGAGGGTATCGGCGAGCAGTACTTC

abundance: -
v_gene: TRBV6-1
j_gene: TRBJ1-4
d_gene: -
len: 16
CDR3aa: CASKNGAAATNEKLFF
CDR3nt: TGTGCCAGCAAGAACGGGGCGGCTGCAACTAATGAAAAACTGTTTTTT

abundance: -
v_gene: TRBV29-1
j_gene: TRBJ2-7
d_gene: -
len: 13
CDR3aa: CSVRVSRDYEQYF
CDR3nt: TGCAGCGTCAGAGTTAGCCGAGACTACGAGCAGTACTTC

abundance: many
v_gene: TRBV28
j_gene: TRBJ1-1
d_gene: TRBD1
len: 14
CDR3aa: CASSMGQGGTEAFF
CDR3nt: TGTGCCAGCAGTATGGGACAGGGGGGCACTGAAGCTTTCTTT

abundance: many
v_gene: TRBV29-1
j_gene: TRBJ1-1
d_gene: -
len: 13
CDR3aa: CSVTGLVSSEAFF
CDR3nt: TGCAGCGTGACAGGTCTAGTTTCTTCTGAAGCTTTCTTT

abundance: many
v_gene: TRBV29-1
j_gene: TRBJ2-5
d_gene: -
len: 13
CDR3aa: CSLLLGQQETQYF
CDR3nt: TGCAGCTTACTCCTAGGACAGCAAGAGACCCAGTACTTC

abundance: once
v_gene: TRBV10-3
j_gene: TRBJ1-5
d_gene: -
len: 14
CDR3aa: CAISELGSNQPQHF
CDR3nt: TGTGCCATCAGTGAGTTGGGGAGCAATCAGCCCCAGCATTTT

abundance: many
v_gene: TRBV2
j_gene: TRBJ1-1
d_gene: -
len: 12
CDR3aa: CASSPGQIEAFF
CDR3nt: TGTGCCAGCAGCCCCGGACAGATTGAAGCTTTCTTT

abundance: -
v_gene: TRBV15
j_gene: TRBJ2-7
d_gene: TRBD1
len: 15
CDR3aa: CATSQPVGTGYEQYF
CDR3nt: TGTGCCACCAGCCAACCCGTAGGGACAGGCTACGAGCAGTACTTC

abundance: many
v_gene: TRBV12-3/TRBV12-4
j_gene: TRBJ1-4
d_gene: TRBD1
len: 15
CDR3aa: CASSEEGQANEKLFF
CDR3nt: TGTGCCAGCAGCGAAGAGGGACAGGCTAATGAAAAACTGTTTTTT

abundance: -
v_gene: TRBV5-1
j_gene: TRBJ1-5
d_gene: -
len: 13
CDR3aa: CASSLAPDQPQHF
CDR3nt: TGCGCCAGCAGCTTGGCCCCAGATCAGCCCCAGCATTTT

abundance: -
v_gene: TRBV29-1
j_gene: TRBJ2-7
d_gene: -
len: 12
CDR3aa: CSVGTRGYEQYF
CDR3nt: TGCAGCGTGGGGACCAGGGGCTACGAGCAGTACTTC

abundance: -
v_gene: TRBV2
j_gene: TRBJ2-2
d_gene: TRBD1
len: 14
CDR3aa: CASTGTGITGELFF
CDR3nt: TGTGCCAGCACTGGGACAGGGATTACCGGGGAGCTGTTTTTT

abundance: many
v_gene: TRBV12-3/TRBV12-4
j_gene: TRBJ1-5
d_gene: -
len: 17
CDR3aa: CASSELTHSYSNQPQHF
CDR3nt: TGTGCCAGCAGCGAACTAACACACAGTTATAGCAATCAGCCCCAGCATTTT

abundance: few
v_gene: TRBV11-2
j_gene: TRBJ2-7
d_gene: TRBD2
len: 16
CDR3aa: CASSPLQLRGRNEQYF
CDR3nt: TGTGCCAGCAGCCCCCTCCAACTTCGCGGGAGAAATGAGCAGTACTTC

abundance: many
v_gene: TRBV28
j_gene: TRBJ2-7
d_gene: TRBD1
len: 13
CDR3aa: CASSWTGWDEQYF
CDR3nt: TGTGCCAGCAGTTGGACAGGGTGGGACGAGCAGTACTTC

abundance: -
v_gene: TRBV4-1
j_gene: TRBJ2-7
d_gene: -
len: 15
CDR3aa: CASSQDAVLNYEQYF
CDR3nt: TGCGCCAGCAGCCAAGACGCGGTGTTAAATTACGAGCAGTACTTC

abundance: -
v_gene: TRBV11-2
j_gene: TRBJ2-3
d_gene: TRBD2
len: 16
CDR3aa: CASSGGTSGRTDTQYF
CDR3nt: TGTGCCAGCAGCGGAGGGACTAGCGGGAGGACAGATACGCAGTATTTT

abundance: many
v_gene: TRBV28
j_gene: TRBJ1-1
d_gene: -
len: 14
CDR3aa: CASSRRKWNTEAFF
CDR3nt: TGTGCCAGCAGTCGCCGAAAGTGGAACACTGAAGCTTTCTTT

abundance: -
v_gene: TRBV7-3
j_gene: TRBJ2-4
d_gene: -
len: 14
CDR3aa: CASSLIGGENIQYF
CDR3nt: TGTGCCAGCAGCTTAATTGGGGGTGAAAACATTCAGTACTTC

abundance: few
v_gene: TRBV10-3
j_gene: TRBJ2-2
d_gene: TRBD2
len: 15
CDR3aa: CAISPGRGVVGELFF
CDR3nt: TGTGCCATCAGTCCAGGGCGGGGGGTCGTCGGGGAGCTGTTTTTT

abundance: once
v_gene: TRBV7-9
j_gene: TRBJ2-5
d_gene: -
len: 19
CDR3aa: CASSFFPRPGSTIGETQYF
CDR3nt: TGTGCCAGCAGCTTTTTCCCCCGCCCTGGCTCGACAATCGGAGAGACCCAGTACTTC

abundance: few
v_gene: TRBV28
j_gene: TRBJ1-5
d_gene: -
len: 13
CDR3aa: CASSPTGYTTQHF
CDR3nt: TGTGCCAGCAGTCCGACTGGGTACACGACCCAGCATTTT

abundance: many
v_gene: TRBV11-2
j_gene: TRBJ1-2
d_gene: -
len: 15
CDR3aa: CASSPRQLSVRGYTF
CDR3nt: TGTGCCAGCAGCCCCCGACAGCTATCCGTTCGGGGCTACACCTTC

abundance: many
v_gene: TRBV20-1
j_gene: TRBJ2-5
d_gene: -
len: 13
CDR3aa: CSAPGGGRETQYF
CDR3nt: TGCAGTGCCCCCGGGGGCGGGCGAGAGACCCAGTACTTC

abundance: many
v_gene: TRBV28
j_gene: TRBJ2-5
d_gene: TRBD2
len: 18
CDR3aa: CASSAHLLAGGRTETQYF
CDR3nt: TGTGCCAGCAGTGCCCATCTACTAGCGGGAGGGCGGACGGAGACCCAGTACTTC

abundance: -
v_gene: TRBV6-2/TRBV6-3
j_gene: TRBJ2-7
d_gene: -
len: 14
CDR3aa: CASSHGRGAYEQYF
CDR3nt: TGTGCCAGCAGCCACGGGCGGGGAGCCTACGAGCAGTACTTC

abundance: -
v_gene: TRBV11-1
j_gene: TRBJ2-1
d_gene: -
len: 15
CDR3aa: CAGSGTYQGGDEQFF
CDR3nt: TGTGCCGGCAGCGGGACATATCAAGGGGGCGATGAGCAGTTCTTC

abundance: once
v_gene: TRBV28
j_gene: TRBJ2-3
d_gene: TRBD2
len: 16
CDR3aa: CASSSPLAVNTDTQYF
CDR3nt: TGTGCCAGCAGTTCCCCGCTAGCGGTTAACACAGATACGCAGTATTTT

abundance: -
v_gene: TRBV20-1
j_gene: TRBJ2-2
d_gene: -
len: 14
CDR3aa: CSARLAPNTGELFF
CDR3nt: TGCAGTGCTAGACTAGCCCCGAACACCGGGGAGCTGTTTTTT

abundance: many
v_gene: TRBV28
j_gene: TRBJ2-5
d_gene: -
len: 12
CDR3aa: CASSSDGGFQYF
CDR3nt: TGTGCCAGCAGCTCCGATGGGGGGTTTCAGTACTTC

abundance: many
v_gene: TRBV12-3/TRBV12-4
j_gene: TRBJ1-6
d_gene: -
len: 15
CDR3aa: CASSLFRGAGAPLHF
CDR3nt: TGTGCCAGCAGTTTGTTCCGGGGGGCGGGCGCACCCCTCCACTTT

abundance: -
v_gene: TRBV7-8
j_gene: TRBJ2-1
d_gene: -
len: 14
CDR3aa: CASSLRDATNEQFF
CDR3nt: TGTGCCAGCAGCCTCCGGGACGCCACCAATGAGCAGTTCTTC